This T cell receptor (beta chain) appears in the sequencing data of a study of cytomegalovirus exposure and HLA in healthy donors. The CDR3 contains 14 residues. Germline CDR1 SGHTA, CDR2 FQGNSA. The donors gave bone marrow, and they were healthy. The PCR ran on 60 Vbeta and 13 Jbeta primers. Generated by immunoSEQ multiplex PCR, the TCRdb table keeps only in-frame clones and is missing some. This table holds approximately 240,000 clones, 77% found once. This chain joins TRBV7-2 and TRBJ2-5; 7 nucleotides agree with TRBD2. The tail of the sequence fits TRBJ2-7 better, so the J call may be wrong. The origin of this receptor is an older woman in good health and CMV-seropositive. Sequencing was done on a sample of PBMCs. CDR3 amino acids: CASSLSGLGYEQYF. The DNA for the CDR3 is TGTGCCAGCAGCTTATCTGGACTAGGGTACGAGCAGTACTTC.